The 18 T cell receptor beta chains below come from one sample, sequenced in a study of T cell responses to AZD1222 COVID-19 vaccine. Sequencing was performed with immunoSEQ multiplex PCR; in TCRdb, only in-frame clones are kept and a portion is missing. The data contain more than 120,000 clones, 85% to 90% of them singletons. Here the sequenced sample was peripheral blood, taken 28 days after the second AZD1222 dose. These receptors all come from an adult who received the AZD1222 COVID-19 vaccine.

The rearrangement uses TRBV19 and TRBJ1-5, with 7 positions matching TRBD1. CDR3 size: 14 residues. Trimming took 6 bases from V and 4 from J; bases not matched to a gene: 6. CDR1 LNHDA and CDR2 SQIVND come from the germline V gene (reference sequence). This CDR3 reads CASRGDSSNQPQHF. The CDR3 nucleotides read TGTGCCAGTAGGGGGGACAGTTCAAATCAGCCCCAGCATTTT.

This chain joins TRBV3-1 (or the pseudogene TRBV3-2) and TRBJ1-3; no firm D call. The germline V gene has CDR1 LGHDT and CDR2 YNNKEL (reference sequence). The CDR3 runs to 15 residues. Trimming cost V 4 bases and J 0 bases, with 10 bases left between them. CDR3 sequence reads: CASSPTVNSGNTIYF. The DNA for the CDR3 is TGTGCCAGCAGCCCAACAGTAAACTCTGGAAACACCATATATTTT.

V and J are TRBV27 and TRBJ1-1; maybe TRBD1 (5 bases). V lost 2 bases, J lost 8 bases, and 12 bases lay in between. Germline V lookup: CDR1 MNHEY, CDR2 SMNVEV (reference sequence). The CDR3 is 13 amino acids. CDR3: CASSLAGFEEAFF. CDR3 sequence (DNA): TGTGCCAGCAGTTTAGCAGGGTTCGAGGAAGCTTTCTTT.

The chain carries TRBV3-1 (or the pseudogene TRBV3-2) and TRBJ2-1; D remains unclear. The germline V gene has CDR1 LGHDT and CDR2 YNNKEL (reference sequence). Trimming pared 0 bases from V and 3 bases from J, leaving 9 bases between. The CDR3 length is 15 residues. CDR3 sequence: CASSQDSGSYNEQFF. CDR3 DNA: TGTGCCAGCAGCCAAGATTCGGGTAGCTACAATGAGCAGTTCTTC.

The rearrangement joins TRBV2 to TRBJ2-3, with 7 bases lining up with TRBD2. Trimming cost V 2 bases and J 6 bases; bases outside gene matches: 14. The CDR3 spans 17 residues. CDR1 is SNHLY and CDR2 is FYNNEI in the germline V gene. The CDR3 region is CASSENLPSGPRDTQYF. The CDR3 nucleotides read TGTGCCAGCAGTGAAAATCTTCCTAGCGGCCCACGGGATACGCAGTATTTT.

CDR3: CASSFGDWSYGYTF. CDR3 DNA sequence: TGCGCCAGCAGCTTCGGGGATTGGAGCTATGGCTACACCTTC. The chain links TRBV5-1 to TRBJ1-2; D remains ambiguous. This CDR3 is built from 14 residues. CDR1 and CDR2 from the germline V gene are SGHRS and YFSETQ. V was pared by 2 bases and J by 4 bases, with 12 bases between.

This chain connects TRBV6-5 to TRBJ1-2; D is unresolved. Germline lookup yields CDR1 MNHEY and CDR2 SVGAGI. The CDR3 sequence is 13 residues long. The V gene lost 3 bases and the J gene lost 4 bases, with 9 bases spanning the gap. The CDR3 spells CASSYKGSYGYTF. CDR3 bases: TGTGCCAGCAGTTATAAGGGATCCTATGGCTACACCTTC.

V is TRBV25-1 and J is TRBJ2-6, with TRBD1 as a possible D gene (5 bases). CDR1 is MGHDK and CDR2 is SYGVNS in the germline V gene. The V end was cut by 5 bases, the J end by 0 bases, with 14 bases between. The CDR3 spans 17 residues. The CDR3 sequence: CASSRAGIYSGANVLTF. The DNA of the CDR3 is TGTGCCAGCAGTCGGGCAGGGATCTACTCTGGGGCCAACGTCCTGACTTTC.

The chain uses TRBV7-3 and TRBJ1-1; 7 nucleotides agree with TRBD1. This CDR3 has 13 amino acids. Germline lookup yields CDR1 SGHTA and CDR2 FQGTGA. Trimming cost V 2 bases and J 5 bases; bases outside gene matches: 2. The CDR3 spells CASSLDRVTEAFF. Here the CDR3 DNA reads TGTGCCAGCAGCTTAGACAGGGTGACTGAAGCTTTCTTT.

V gene TRBV27 combines with J gene TRBJ1-5, with 7 bases lining up with TRBD1. The CDR3 is made up of 16 amino acids. In germline, CDR1 is MNHEY, CDR2 SMNVEV (reference sequence). V was pared by 5 bases and J by 2 bases, with 9 bases of the junction left unmatched. The CDR3 DNA follows: TGTGCCAGCAGTCTGAATCCCGGGACAGGCAATCAGCCCCAGCATTTT. Translated, it gives CASSLNPGTGNQPQHF.

This clone was seen more than once but under ten times. The chain has TRBV5-6 and TRBJ1-2, with TRBD1 matching over 10 bases. The CDR3 length is 13 residues. With 2 bases clipped from V and 10 bases from J, the junction kept 5 bases outside the gene matches. Germline V gives CDR1 SGHDT, CDR2 YYEEEE. In DNA, the CDR3 is TGTGCCAGCAGCTTACGCGGGACAGGGGACTACACCTTC. Its protein product is CASSLRGTGDYTF.

The chain joins TRBV18 to TRBJ1-5, with 7 bases fitting TRBD1. V gave up 2 bases and J gave up 4 bases; unmatched junction bases: 14. From germline, CDR1 is KGHSH and CDR2 LQKENI. There are 18 residues in the CDR3. In DNA form, the CDR3 reads TGTGCCAGCTCACCATGGACCCGGACAGGCCTTACTAATCAGCCCCAGCATTTT. Amino acid sequence: CASSPWTRTGLTNQPQHF.

The rearrangement links TRBV5-6 to TRBJ2-1, with 7 bases identical to TRBD1. Germline V lookup: CDR1 SGHDT, CDR2 YYEEEE. CDR3 size: 16 residues. Trimming cost V 2 bases and J 7 bases; bases outside gene matches: 12. The CDR3 reads CASSFYRGRGKNEQFF. CDR3 nucleotide sequence: TGTGCCAGCAGCTTTTACAGGGGTAGGGGAAAAAATGAGCAGTTCTTC.

This chain joins TRBV7-2 and TRBJ1-1, with a tentative D call TRBD1 (6 bases). The ends were cut back, 3 bases at V and 6 bases at J, with 17 bases in the middle. This CDR3 region has 15 residues. In germline, CDR1 is SGHTA, CDR2 FQGNSA. CDR3 sequence reads: CASSFRQVGNAEAFF. The CDR3 coding sequence is TGTGCCAGCAGCTTCCGACAGGTGGGAAACGCTGAAGCTTTCTTT.

The chain uses TRBV4-3 and TRBJ2-3; the D gene could be TRBD1 or TRBD2 (7 bases each). V gave up 2 bases and J gave up 4 bases, with 13 bases separating them. Germline V CDR1 and CDR2: LGHNA, YSLEER. This CDR3 is 15 amino acids long. CDR3 protein: CASSQRAGGADTQYF. The CDR3, as DNA: TGCGCCAGCAGCCAAAGGGCAGGGGGGGCAGATACGCAGTATTTT.

The J gene is TRBJ2-2, the V gene TRBV5-1; D might be TRBD1 or TRBD2, each matching 5 bases. This CDR3 has 12 residues. Germline CDR1 reads SGHRS; CDR2 reads YFSETQ. V lost 4 bases to trimming and J lost 6 bases, with 7 bases between them. The CDR3 protein is CASSRGAGELFF. The CDR3 bases are TGCGCCAGCAGCAGGGGAGCCGGGGAGCTGTTTTTT.

This sequence joins TRBV6-5 and TRBJ2-1; 9 nucleotides line up with TRBD2. The CDR3 is 15 amino acids. Germline-derived CDR1 and CDR2 are MNHEY and SVGAGI. V lost 6 bases to trimming and J lost 2 bases; unmatched junction nucleotides: 5. The CDR3 sequence is CASSLPSGTYNEQFF. The DNA for the CDR3 is TGTGCCAGCAGCCTGCCTAGCGGGACCTACAATGAGCAGTTCTTC.

V is TRBV18 and J is TRBJ1-1; D uncertain. V shed 3 bases and J shed 0 bases, with 5 bases lying between them. CDR3 length: 13 residues. Germline V gene sequence: CDR1 KGHSH, CDR2 LQKENI. The DNA for the CDR3 is TGTGCCAGCTCACCGAAGATGAACACTGAAGCTTTCTTT. The encoded protein is CASSPKMNTEAFF.